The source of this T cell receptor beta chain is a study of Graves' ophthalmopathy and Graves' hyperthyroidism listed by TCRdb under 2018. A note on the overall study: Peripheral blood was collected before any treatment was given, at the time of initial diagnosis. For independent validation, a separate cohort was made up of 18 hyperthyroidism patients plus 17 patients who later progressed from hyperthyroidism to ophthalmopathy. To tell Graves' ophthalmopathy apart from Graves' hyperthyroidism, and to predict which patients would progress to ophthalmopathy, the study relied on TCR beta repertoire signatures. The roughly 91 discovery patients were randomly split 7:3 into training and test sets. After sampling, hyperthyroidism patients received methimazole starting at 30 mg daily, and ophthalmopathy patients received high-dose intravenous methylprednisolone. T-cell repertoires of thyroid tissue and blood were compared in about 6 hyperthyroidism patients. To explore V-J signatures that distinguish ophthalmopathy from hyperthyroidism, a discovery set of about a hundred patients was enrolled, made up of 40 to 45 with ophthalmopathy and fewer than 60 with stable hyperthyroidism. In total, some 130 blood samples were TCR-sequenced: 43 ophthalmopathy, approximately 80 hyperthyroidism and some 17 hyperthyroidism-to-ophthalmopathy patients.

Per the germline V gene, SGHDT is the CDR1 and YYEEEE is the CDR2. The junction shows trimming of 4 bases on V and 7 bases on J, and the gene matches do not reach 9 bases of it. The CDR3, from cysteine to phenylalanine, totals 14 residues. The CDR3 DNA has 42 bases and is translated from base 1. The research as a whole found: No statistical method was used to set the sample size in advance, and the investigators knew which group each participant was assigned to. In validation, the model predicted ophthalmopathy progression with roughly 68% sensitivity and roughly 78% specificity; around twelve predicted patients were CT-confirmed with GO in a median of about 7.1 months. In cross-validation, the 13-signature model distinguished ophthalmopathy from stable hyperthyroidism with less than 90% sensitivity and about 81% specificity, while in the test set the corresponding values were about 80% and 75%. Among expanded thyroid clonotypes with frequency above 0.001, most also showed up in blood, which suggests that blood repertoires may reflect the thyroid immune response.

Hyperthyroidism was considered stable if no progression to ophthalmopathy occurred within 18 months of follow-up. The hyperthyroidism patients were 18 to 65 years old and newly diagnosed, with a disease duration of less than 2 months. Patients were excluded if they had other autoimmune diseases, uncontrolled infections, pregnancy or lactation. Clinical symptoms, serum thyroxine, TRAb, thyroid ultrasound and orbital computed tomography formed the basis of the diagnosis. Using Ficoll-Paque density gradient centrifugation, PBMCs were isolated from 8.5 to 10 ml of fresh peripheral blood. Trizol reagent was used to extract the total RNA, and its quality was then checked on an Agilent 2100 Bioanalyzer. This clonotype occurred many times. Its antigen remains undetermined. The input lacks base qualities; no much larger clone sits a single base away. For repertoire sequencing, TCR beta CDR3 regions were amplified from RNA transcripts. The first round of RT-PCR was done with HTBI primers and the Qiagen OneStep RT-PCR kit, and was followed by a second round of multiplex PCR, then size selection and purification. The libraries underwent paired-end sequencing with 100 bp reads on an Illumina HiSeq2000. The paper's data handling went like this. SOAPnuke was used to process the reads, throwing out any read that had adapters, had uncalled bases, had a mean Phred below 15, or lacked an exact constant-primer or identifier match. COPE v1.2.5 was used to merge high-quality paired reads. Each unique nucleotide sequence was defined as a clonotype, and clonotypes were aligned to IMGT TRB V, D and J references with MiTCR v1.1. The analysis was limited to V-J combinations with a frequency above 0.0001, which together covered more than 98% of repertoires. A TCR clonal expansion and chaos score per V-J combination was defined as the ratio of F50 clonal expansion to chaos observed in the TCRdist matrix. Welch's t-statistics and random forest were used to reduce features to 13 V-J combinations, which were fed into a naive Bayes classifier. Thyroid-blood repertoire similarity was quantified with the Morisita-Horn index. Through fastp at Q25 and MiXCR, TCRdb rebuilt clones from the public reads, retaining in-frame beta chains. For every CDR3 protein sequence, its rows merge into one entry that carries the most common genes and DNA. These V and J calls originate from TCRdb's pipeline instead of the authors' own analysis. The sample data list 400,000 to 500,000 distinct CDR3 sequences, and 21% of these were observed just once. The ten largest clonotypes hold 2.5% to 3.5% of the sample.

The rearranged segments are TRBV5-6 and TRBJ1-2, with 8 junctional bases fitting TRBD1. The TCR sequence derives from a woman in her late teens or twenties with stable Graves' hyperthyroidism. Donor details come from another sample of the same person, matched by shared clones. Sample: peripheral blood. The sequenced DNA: TGTGCCAGCAGCGGCGGGACAGGAGTGCGTGGCTACACCTTC. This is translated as CASSGGTGVRGYTF.